This is a list of T cell receptor beta chains from one sample in a study of vaccination effects on CD4 cells after COVID-19. Assay used: immunoSEQ multiplex PCR; TCRdb lists only in-frame clones, some missing. The sample yields roughly 46,000 clones, over 60% seen once. The antigens of these receptors remain unknown. Material: CD4+ T cells from PBMCs cultured with HCoV-OC43 spike peptides, obtained after COVID-19 vaccination. The source of these receptors is a human donor who received a COVID-19 vaccine. The CDR3 runs from the conserved cysteine through the conserved F or W. Fields, in order: V gene, clone size, J gene, D gene, CDR3 DNA, CDR3 protein. The D gene is left open where the match is weak. Clone size is not always given. Where it is, it says once, few, many or a class for expanded clones.

TRBV12-3/TRBV12-4	.	TRBJ2-3	TRBD1	TGTGCCAGCAGGCTTCCGGGACAGCCGCCGTATTTT	CASRLPGQPPYF
TRBV4-2	.	TRBJ2-7	TRBD2	TGTGCCAGCAGCCAAGATAGGGCCCTAGCGGACTACAAGCAGTACTTC	CASSQDRALADYKQYF
TRBV18	.	TRBJ1-3	.	TGTGCCAGCTCACTACGGACCATAAACTCTGGAAACACCATATATTTT	CASSLRTINSGNTIYF
TRBV24-1	.	TRBJ2-3	TRBD2	TGTGCCATCGGTTTTAGCGGGGGAGATACGCAGTATTTT	CAIGFSGGDTQYF
TRBV3-1/TRBV3-2	once	TRBJ2-7	.	TGTGCCAGCAGCCTCCCCTCAGGCTACGAGCAGTACTTC	CASSLPSGYEQYF
TRBV6-5	.	TRBJ2-5	.	TGTGCCAGCAGTTGGGGTAGGCAGGTCCAAGAGACCCAGTACTTC	CASSWGRQVQETQYF
TRBV30	once	TRBJ2-1	.	TGTGCCTGGAGTTCGGGGAACGACAATGAGCAGTTCTTC	CAWSSGNDNEQFF
TRBV3-1/TRBV3-2	.	TRBJ2-3	TRBD2	TGTGCCAGCAGCCCGGGACTAGCCGAGACAGATACGCAGTATTTT	CASSPGLAETDTQYF
TRBV24-1	.	TRBJ2-1	.	TGTGCCACCAGTGATCCGGGTCTGGGTGGCAATGAGCAGTTCTTC	CATSDPGLGGNEQFF
TRBV6-5	few	TRBJ1-2	.	TGTGCCAGCAGTCAACAGGGAGTCAGCTATGGCTACACCTTC	CASSQQGVSYGYTF
TRBV6-5	.	TRBJ2-7	.	TGTGCCAGCAGCCCCCAGGTTACCCCTTCCTCCGAGCAGTACTTC	CASSPQVTPSSEQYF
TRBV6-5	.	TRBJ2-7	.	TGTGCCAGCAGTAGCCTTAGTGAGCAGTACTTC	CASSSLSEQYF
TRBV6-5	.	TRBJ1-2	.	TGTGCCAGCACCGCAACCGAGGTGAACTATGGCTACACCTTC	CASTATEVNYGYTF
TRBV2	.	TRBJ1-5	.	TGTGCCAGCAGTGAATCTTTAGCGGGAAATCAGCCCCAGCATTTT	CASSESLAGNQPQHF
TRBV4-1	.	TRBJ1-5	TRBD1	TGCGCCAGCAGCCAAGACGCCCCAGGGGGCCGTCAGCCCCAGCATTTT	CASSQDAPGGRQPQHF
TRBV5-1	few	TRBJ2-3	TRBD2	TGCGCCAGCAGCTTGGTCTTAGCGGGGGGGACAGATACGCAGTATTTT	CASSLVLAGGTDTQYF
TRBV6-5	.	TRBJ1-3	.	TGTGCCAGCAGTTACTCGCTAACCGCGAGCAACACCATATATTTT	CASSYSLTASNTIYF
TRBV5-1	few	TRBJ1-2	TRBD1	TGCGCCAGCAGAACGGGACAGGGGAACGGCTACACCTTC	CASRTGQGNGYTF
TRBV2	.	TRBJ2-3	.	TGTGCCAGCAGTGAGGGTGGGGCGAGGACAGATACGCAGTATTTT	CASSEGGARTDTQYF
TRBV27	.	TRBJ1-4	.	TGTGCCAGCAGTTTAAGCCCAGACCCAACTAATGAAAAACTGTTTTTT	CASSLSPDPTNEKLFF
TRBV18	.	TRBJ1-4	.	TGTGCCAGCTCACCACGAGAAGCAACTAATGAAAAACTGTTTTTT	CASSPREATNEKLFF
TRBV2	once	TRBJ2-7	TRBD1	TGTGCCAGCAGTCAGGGGACAGGGATTACCCTCCCGTACTTC	CASSQGTGITLPYF
TRBV5-1	.	TRBJ1-3	TRBD1	TGCGCCAGCAGCCGGACAGGCCTCAGCTCTGGAAACACCATATATTTT	CASSRTGLSSGNTIYF
TRBV6-4	few	TRBJ2-3	TRBD2	TGTGCCAGCAGTGACGGAGCGGGGGGGCCATCAGATACGCAGTATTTT	CASSDGAGGPSDTQYF
TRBV11-1	few	TRBJ2-1	.	TGTGCCAGCAGCTTATTACGGTGGGAGAAGAATGAGCAGTTCTTC	CASSLLRWEKNEQFF